These 20 T cell receptor beta chains were sequenced from one sample in a study of cytotoxic CD8 clonotypes in ibrutinib-treated CLL. The table came from immunoSEQ multiplex PCR; TCRdb's copy has only in-frame clones and leaves some out. The sample lists about 50,000 clones, about 57% occurring once. Sequencing was performed on PBMCs, taken after 24 months of ibrutinib treatment. These TCRs come from a human donor with chronic lymphocytic leukemia.

V is TRBV18 and J is TRBJ1-1, with 8 bases lining up with TRBD1. Germline CDR1 and CDR2: KGHSH and LQKENI. The CDR3 is made up of 15 amino acids. V was clipped by 3 bases and J by 1 base; unmatched bases: 4. CDR3 DNA: TGTGCCAGCTCACCGACAGGGGAAAGGAACACTGAAGCTTTCTTT. It is translated as CASSPTGERNTEAFF.

The table lists this clone with a few counts. J is TRBJ2-7 and V is TRBV29-1; 7 nucleotides match TRBD1. Germline trimming cut 6 bases from V and 4 bases from J; bases unmatched to any gene: 3. This CDR3 contains 11 residues. Germline CDR1 reads SQVTM; CDR2 reads ANQGSEA. The CDR3: CSVQGEYEQYF. The CDR3 coding sequence is TGCAGCGTGCAGGGGGAGTACGAGCAGTACTTC.

J is TRBJ2-2 and V is TRBV5-1, with TRBD1 as a possible D gene (5 bases). Deletions cut 2 bases from V and 8 bases from J, with 7 bases between. The CDR3 has 12 amino acids. The germline CDR1 and CDR2 sequences are SGHRS and YFSETQ. The CDR3 DNA is TGCGCCAGCAGCTTTCCAGGGGGGGAGCTGTTTTTT. It codes for CASSFPGGELFF.

V and J are TRBV6-1 and TRBJ1-2; maybe TRBD1 (5 bases). The length of the CDR3 is 14 residues. Trimming took 7 bases from V and 2 from J, leaving 14 bases between them. Germline CDR1 and CDR2: MNHNS and SASEGT. CDR3 region: CASTNPRVNYGYTF. The CDR3 DNA reads TGTGCCAGCACTAATCCCAGGGTGAACTATGGCTACACCTTC.

A few counts support this clone. This rearrangement joins TRBV10-2 to TRBJ2-7; TRBD2 agrees at 8 bases. This CDR3 has 15 amino acids. CDR1 is WSHSY and CDR2 is SAAADI in the germline V gene. V dropped 3 bases and J dropped 2; count of bases not matched to a gene: 6. For the CDR3, the DNA is TGCGCCAGCAGTGACCCGGGGGGGGCCGCCTACGAGCAGTACTTC. This sequence encodes CASSDPGGAAYEQYF.

The CDR3 nucleotides are TGTGCTAGTGGTTTGGGATTGACAGGGGGCGATACGCAGTATTTT. Its protein is CASGLGLTGGDTQYF. The rearrangement joins TRBV12-5 to TRBJ2-3; TRBD1 aligns across 10 bases. The CDR3 has 15 amino acids. The germline gives CDR1 LGHNT, CDR2 FRNRAP. V trimming: 1 base; J trimming: 6 bases; junction bases outside the gene matches: 4.

This rearrangement joins TRBV5-1 to TRBJ2-5; D remains ambiguous. V lost 1 base and J lost 1, with 8 bases in between. The V gene's germline CDR1 is SGHRS and CDR2 YFSETQ. The CDR3 loop spans 14 amino acids. The CDR3 DNA reads TGCGCCAGCAGCTTGCTTCCGATCCAAGAGACCCAGTACTTC. It yields the protein CASSLLPIQETQYF.

The V gene is TRBV6-5, the J gene TRBJ1-2, with no clear D. From germline, CDR1 is MNHEY and CDR2 SVGAGI. This CDR3 region has 15 residues. Trimming shortened V by 6 bases and J by 8 bases, and 22 bases separated the two germline ends. For the CDR3, the DNA is TGTGCCAGCAGGCAGTATACCCGCCTAGGTCAAGGCTACACCTTC. Protein sequence: CASRQYTRLGQGYTF.

This clone was seen more than once but under ten times. The V call is TRBV11-2, the J call TRBJ2-7; 13 nucleotides line up with TRBD2. The CDR3 covers 16 residues. Germline lookup yields CDR1 SGHAT and CDR2 FQNNGV. The V gene end was trimmed by 5 bases and the J gene end by 5 bases; junction bases not matched to a gene: 9. CDR3 sequence (DNA): TGTGCCAGCAGCACGGGACTAGCGGGGACCTTAAACGAGCAGTACTTC. Translating it yields CASSTGLAGTLNEQYF. The whole variable domain, filled in from reference TRBV11-2 and TRBJ2-7, reads EAGVAQSPRYKIIEKRQSVAFWCNPISGHATLYWYQQILGQGPKLLIQFQNNGVVDDSQLPKDRFSAERLKGVDSTLKIQPAKLEDSAVYLCASSTGLAGTLNEQYFGPGTRLTVT.

The chain carries TRBV19 and TRBJ2-7; no definite D call. This CDR3 has 14 amino acids. With 0 bases removed from V and 3 bases from J, the gap between germline ends came to 9 bases. Germline V gene sequence: CDR1 LNHDA, CDR2 SQIVND (reference sequence). CDR3 residues: CASSIEVSRYEQYF. The DNA for the CDR3 is TGTGCCAGTAGTATAGAGGTGTCCCGCTACGAGCAGTACTTC.

The table lists this clone with a few counts. V usage is TRBV6-6 and J usage is TRBJ2-2; possibly TRBD1 for D (5 bases). The CDR3 sequence is 14 residues long. V lost 6 bases and J lost 6, with 14 bases in between. Germline assignment: CDR1 MNHNY and CDR2 SVGAGI (reference sequence). This CDR3 is CASSPQGYAGELFF. DNA for the CDR3: TGTGCCAGCAGCCCCCAGGGATACGCCGGGGAGCTGTTTTTT.

V usage is TRBV9 and J usage is TRBJ2-5, with 9 nucleotides matching TRBD2. The germline gives CDR1 SGDLS, CDR2 YYNGEE. The CDR3 loop spans 16 amino acids. After removal of 0 bases from V and 1 base from J, the junction contained 4 bases not matched to a gene. The CDR3 here is CASSVVSGGFQETQYF. The CDR3 region has the DNA TGTGCCAGCAGCGTAGTGAGCGGGGGGTTCCAAGAGACCCAGTACTTC.

The chain combines TRBV11-2 with TRBJ2-4; 7 nucleotides align to TRBD2. The CDR3 loop spans 14 amino acids. CDR1 is SGHAT, CDR2 FQNNGV, per germline. V lost 5 bases and J lost 6; bases outside the gene matches: 7. CDR3 nucleotide sequence: TGTGCCAGCAGCCTCTCCCGCGGGGGAAACATTCAGTACTTC. This gives the protein CASSLSRGGNIQYF.

This clone was observed a handful of times. This chain connects TRBV5-1 to TRBJ2-1; D is undetermined. From germline, CDR1 is SGHRS and CDR2 YFSETQ. The length of the CDR3 is 13 residues. The V and J ends lost 4 bases and 9 bases respectively, with 14 bases between them. The CDR3 spells CASSVGVTGEQFF. DNA for the CDR3: TGCGCCAGCAGCGTAGGTGTCACGGGTGAGCAGTTCTTC.

The chain recombines TRBV10-3 with TRBJ2-4; tentatively, D is TRBD1 or TRBD2 (5 bases each). The CDR3 loop spans 17 amino acids. The germline V gene has CDR1 ENHRY and CDR2 SYGVKD. V was trimmed by 2 bases and J by 8 bases, leaving 22 bases between them. CDR3 sequence reads: CAISEPPTTGIRDIQYF. CDR3 coding DNA: TGTGCCATCAGTGAGCCCCCGACAACCGGGATCAGGGACATTCAGTACTTC.

This clone appeared a single time. The CDR3 bases are TGCGCCAGCAGCTTGTCTATGAACACTGAAGCTTTCTTT. It is translated as CASSLSMNTEAFF. The V call is TRBV5-1, the J call TRBJ1-1; D is undetermined. This CDR3 comprises 13 residues. Between the trimmed V and J ends, which lost 1 base and 0 bases, there was a span of 4 bases. Germline V gene data show CDR1 as SGHRS and CDR2 as YFSETQ.

The DNA for the CDR3 is TGTGCCAGCAGCTACGGAACGCTCGTCGAGCAGTACTTC. It specifies CASSYGTLVEQYF. The V call is TRBV13, the J call TRBJ2-7; D remains unclear. Germline loops: CDR1 PRHDT, CDR2 FYEKMQ (reference sequence). The CDR3 sequence is 13 residues long. Trimming removed 4 bases from V and 6 bases from J, with 13 bases in between.

The chain links TRBV9 to TRBJ1-1, with D possibly TRBD1 on 5 matching bases. Between the trimmed V and J ends, which lost 3 bases and 4 bases, there was a span of 13 bases. This CDR3 has 14 amino acids. The germline gives CDR1 SGDLS, CDR2 YYNGEE. The CDR3 region has the DNA TGTGCCAGCAGCGCCCTCGGGACCGGCACTGAAGCTTTCTTT. Translated: CASSALGTGTEAFF.

This clone was observed many times. This CDR3 is CASSQDLMGIGYGYTF. CDR3 sequence (DNA): TGTGCCAGCAGCCAAGATCTAATGGGGATAGGGTATGGCTACACCTTC. This chain joins TRBV14 and TRBJ1-2; D is undetermined. Trimming cost V 0 bases and J 5 bases, with 16 bases left between them. From germline, CDR1 is SGHDN and CDR2 FVKESK. This CDR3 spans 16 amino acids.

This clone has a handful of counts. Within the sample, other DNA sequences also encode this same CDR3. The chain employs TRBV29-1 and TRBJ1-2, with D hard to call. The germline V and J ends were trimmed by 2 bases and 1 base, with 2 bases remaining between them. CDR1 SQVTM and CDR2 ANQGSEA come from the germline V gene. This CDR3 is 11 amino acids long. The CDR3 nucleotides read TGCAGCGTTGAACTTAACTATGGCTACACCTTC. It encodes CSVELNYGYTF.